This TCR beta chain derives from a study of T cell changes during pregnancy in multiple sclerosis. Method: immunoSEQ multiplex PCR; TCRdb's copy keeps in-frame clones and lacks some. This sample yields around 100,000 clones, of which 90% to 95% are seen a single time; approximately 3.7% belongs to the top ten. Germline-derived CDR1 and CDR2 are SGHDT and YYEEEE. The V end was cut by 4 bases, the J end by 4 bases, with 9 bases between. The CDR3 spans 12 residues. Sequenced here: peripheral blood, sampled after pregnancy. The TCR originated in a female donor with multiple sclerosis, enrolled in a pregnancy study. The chain carries TRBV5-6 and TRBJ2-7, with a weak D call TRBD1 (5 bases). CDR3 in amino acids: CASSQGDYEQYF. In DNA form, the CDR3 reads TGTGCCAGCAGCCAAGGGGATTACGAGCAGTACTTC.